The sequence of this T cell receptor (beta chain) was determined in a study of early T cells in non-severe SARS-CoV-2 infection. Notes on the study in general: There was a bias toward anti-spike CD8 responses in VDJdb matching, which missed private and CD4 specificities.

TCRdb re-called the 5' RACE reads through MiXCR, storing one row per CDR3 protein. The sample lists fewer than 100,000 distinct CDR3 sequences, around 6% occurring once. This clonotype has ten or more counts. What it binds is not known. CDR3 length equals 14 residues. With V trimmed by 3 bases and J by 5 bases, 5 bases remained unmatched. Germline V gives CDR1 SGHTA, CDR2 FQGNSA. Sequencing was done on a sample of whole blood. This chain joins TRBV7-2 and TRBJ1-2, with 8 bases fitting TRBD1. The TCR originated in an adult who was a healthcare worker with PCR-confirmed SARS-CoV-2 infection or an uninfected control (not recorded which). CDR3 in DNA: TGTGCCAGCAGCTTGGGGACAGGCCCTTATGGCTACACCTTC. Protein product: CASSLGTGPYGYTF.